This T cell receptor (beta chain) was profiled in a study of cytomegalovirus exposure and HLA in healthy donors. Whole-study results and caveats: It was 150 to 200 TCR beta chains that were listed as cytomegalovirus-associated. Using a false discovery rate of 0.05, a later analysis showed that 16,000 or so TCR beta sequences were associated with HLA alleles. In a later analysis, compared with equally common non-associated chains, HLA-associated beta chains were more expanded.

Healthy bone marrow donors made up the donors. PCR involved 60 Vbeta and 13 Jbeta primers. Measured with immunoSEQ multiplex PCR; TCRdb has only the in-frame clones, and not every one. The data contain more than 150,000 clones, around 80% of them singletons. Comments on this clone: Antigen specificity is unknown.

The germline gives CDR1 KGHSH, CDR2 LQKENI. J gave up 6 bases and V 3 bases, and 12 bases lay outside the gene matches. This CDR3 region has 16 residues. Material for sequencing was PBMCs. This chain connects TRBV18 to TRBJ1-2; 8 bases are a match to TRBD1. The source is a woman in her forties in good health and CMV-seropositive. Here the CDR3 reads CASSPASGQGSNGYTF. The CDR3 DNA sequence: TGTGCCAGCTCACCTGCGAGCGGACAGGGCTCAAATGGCTACACCTTC.